A selection of T cell receptor beta chains follows, all from one sample in a study of glioma-infiltrating T cells after dendritic cell vaccination. The method was immunoSEQ multiplex PCR; TCRdb's version includes in-frame clones alone and lacks a portion of them. This sample has roughly 51,000 clones, with about 85% found just once. The sequenced sample was blood, obtained before dendritic cell vaccination. Receptors originate from a human donor with glioblastoma. Each CDR3 is given with its conserved first and last residue. A D gene is named only where the DNA matches it firmly. Not every row has a clone size; where given, it reads once, few, many or a size class.

v_gene	j_gene	abundance	d_gene	CDR3nt	CDR3aa
TRBV7-3	TRBJ2-3	-	TRBD2	TGTGCCAGCAGCTCGTTAACGACCCTTAGCGGGATCCCAGATACGCAGTATTTT	CASSSLTTLSGIPDTQYF
TRBV7-2	TRBJ1-2	-	TRBD1	TGTGCCAGCAGCGCAGGACAGGGGTCCCTCTATGGCTACACCTTC	CASSAGQGSLYGYTF
TRBV7-8	TRBJ1-5	-	-	TGTGCCAGCAGCTTAGAGGCAGGGGCTCAGCCCCAGCATTTT	CASSLEAGAQPQHF
TRBV14	TRBJ2-7	-	-	TGTGCCAGCAGCCCAGGCGTATCGGGAGCCCCTTCCTACGAGCAGTACTTC	CASSPGVSGAPSYEQYF
TRBV7-2	TRBJ1-1	-	-	TGTGCCAGCAGCTTAGTAGCGGGGGCCACTGAAGCTTTCTTT	CASSLVAGATEAFF
TRBV23-1	TRBJ1-4	-	-	TGCGCCAGCAGTCCCCACGGGGAGCGAACTAATGAAAAACTGTTTTTT	CASSPHGERTNEKLFF
TRBV5-4	TRBJ1-2	-	-	TGTGCCAGCAGCTTGGGGGGATGGAGCGGCGGTAACTATGGCTACACCTTC	CASSLGGWSGGNYGYTF
TRBV5-8	TRBJ1-5	-	-	TGTGCCAGCAGCCCCGCCAGGGCCCCGAATCAGCCCCAGCATTTT	CASSPARAPNQPQHF
TRBV28	TRBJ1-3	-	-	TGTGCCAGCAAGGCTGGGAGCTCTGGAAACACCATATATTTT	CASKAGSSGNTIYF
TRBV6-5	TRBJ2-7	few	TRBD1	TGTGCCAGCAGAACGCGGGGACAGGGGGCCTACGAGCAGTACTTC	CASRTRGQGAYEQYF
TRBV18	TRBJ1-4	-	TRBD1	TGTGCCAGCTCACGGGACAGGAGTAATGAAAAACTGTTTTTT	CASSRDRSNEKLFF
TRBV6-5	TRBJ2-1	-	-	TGTGCCAGCAGTTCCCTTAATGAGCAGTTCTTC	CASSSLNEQFF
TRBV19	TRBJ1-2	once	TRBD1	TGTGCCAGTAGCTTTGACTCCGGGACAGGTCGGGGCTATGGCTACACCTTC	CASSFDSGTGRGYGYTF
TRBV6-6	TRBJ2-3	-	TRBD1	TGTGCCAGCAGCCCCAGGGGGACGGCAGATACGCAGTATTTT	CASSPRGTADTQYF
TRBV6-5	TRBJ2-1	-	-	TGTGCCAGCAGTTACTCGGGCAGATACTCCTACAATGAGCAGTTCTTC	CASSYSGRYSYNEQFF
TRBV28	TRBJ1-3	few	TRBD1	TGTGCCAGCGTCGAGGGACAGCTCTCTGGAAACACCATATATTTT	CASVEGQLSGNTIYF
TRBV11-2	TRBJ1-1	-	-	TGTGCCAGCAGTCGAGGACAGAACACTGAAGCTTTCTTT	CASSRGQNTEAFF
TRBV6-6	TRBJ2-6	few	TRBD1	TGTGCCAGCAGTTACCCAGGACAGGCTGGGGCCAACGTCCTGACTTTC	CASSYPGQAGANVLTF
TRBV13	TRBJ2-6	-	-	TGTGCCAGCAGCCCCAACTCTGGGGCCAACGTCCTGACTTTC	CASSPNSGANVLTF
TRBV11-2	TRBJ2-7	-	-	TGTGCCAGCAGCTTATCGGTCGAGCAGTACTTC	CASSLSVEQYF
TRBV18	TRBJ1-2	-	TRBD1	TGTGCCAGCTCAGAGAGGACAGGGGATTTGAATGGCTACACCTTC	CASSERTGDLNGYTF
TRBV5-1	TRBJ1-1	-	-	TGCGCCAGCAGCTTGGGTCGGGTCGGTGAAGCTTTCTTT	CASSLGRVGEAFF
TRBV19	TRBJ1-1	-	-	TGTGCCAGTAACCAAGGGGCGCGGAACACTGAAGCTTTCTTT	CASNQGARNTEAFF
TRBV5-1	TRBJ1-1	-	-	TGCGCCAGCAGCGAATATCTGAGACAGGCGTTGAACACTGAAGCTTTCTTT	CASSEYLRQALNTEAFF
TRBV5-8	TRBJ1-1	once	TRBD1	TGTGCCAGCAGCTGGGGACAGCCAAACACTGAAGCTTTCTTT	CASSWGQPNTEAFF
TRBV2	TRBJ2-1	-	-	TGTGCCAGCGGGAGGAGAAGCGGGTCCTACAATGAGCAGTTCTTC	CASGRRSGSYNEQFF
TRBV30	TRBJ2-1	-	TRBD1	TGTGCCTGGGACCGGGACAGGGGGCATGGTGAGCAGTTCTTC	CAWDRDRGHGEQFF
TRBV7-2	TRBJ2-3	-	-	TGTGCCAGCAGCTTAGTGGGAGGACCCACAGATACGCAGTATTTT	CASSLVGGPTDTQYF
TRBV5-1	TRBJ2-3	-	TRBD1	TGCGCCAGCAGCTTGGTTGGACAGGGGGCCGATACGCAGTATTTT	CASSLVGQGADTQYF
TRBV7-9	TRBJ2-3	-	-	TGTGCCAGCAGGCGACCGTCAGGTGATACGCAGTATTTT	CASRRPSGDTQYF
TRBV6-5	TRBJ1-2	-	-	TGTGCCAGCAGTGAGACAGGACCATATGGCTACACCTTC	CASSETGPYGYTF
TRBV7-6	TRBJ1-2	-	-	TGTGCCAGCAGCTTAGGTCCAGGCCAGTCGGGAGGCTACACCTTC	CASSLGPGQSGGYTF
TRBV5-1	TRBJ2-2	-	-	TGCGCCAGCAACTCCTTGACAGGACGTACCGGGGAGCTGTTTTTT	CASNSLTGRTGELFF
TRBV18	TRBJ2-1	-	-	TGTGCCAGCTCACCAGGCCAGGGGGGCAATGAGCAGTTCTTC	CASSPGQGGNEQFF
TRBV6-5	TRBJ1-3	-	-	TGTGCCAGCAGTTACAATGGGGGAGGAGGAAACACCATATATTTT	CASSYNGGGGNTIYF
TRBV4-1	TRBJ2-1	-	-	TGCGCCAGCCGGGACACCAATGAGCAGTTCTTC	CASRDTNEQFF
TRBV29-1	TRBJ1-5	once	TRBD1	TGCAGCGTTGAAGGCGGGACAGCAAATCAGCCCCAGCATTTT	CSVEGGTANQPQHF
TRBV6-4	TRBJ2-5	-	TRBD2	TGTGCCAGCCCATTCCGCGGTCGACTAGCGGGGGGTCAAGAGACCCAGTACTTC	CASPFRGRLAGGQETQYF
TRBV15	TRBJ1-5	-	-	TGTGCCACCAGCAGATCCGGACAGTTAAATCAGCCCCAGCATTTT	CATSRSGQLNQPQHF
TRBV7-9	TRBJ1-5	-	TRBD1	TGTGCCAGCAGCTTATGGACAGGGTATAGCAATCAGCCCCAGCATTTT	CASSLWTGYSNQPQHF
TRBV6-4	TRBJ2-7	-	TRBD1	TGTGCCAGCAGCCGGGACAGAGGGGCCCTAGAGCAGTACTTC	CASSRDRGALEQYF
TRBV7-9	TRBJ2-7	-	TRBD2	TGTGCCAGCAGCCCGCGGACTAGCGGACACTACTACGAGCAGTACTTC	CASSPRTSGHYYEQYF
TRBV6-6	TRBJ1-3	-	-	TGTGCCAGCAGCCAGGGAAGCTCTGGAAACACCATATATTTT	CASSQGSSGNTIYF
TRBV30	TRBJ1-3	once	-	TGTGCCTGGAGTGTACCCGGCAGGTTCTCCTCTGGAAACACCATATATTTT	CAWSVPGRFSSGNTIYF
TRBV5-6	TRBJ2-7	-	-	TGTGCCAGCAGCTTGAGCTGGGACACCTACGAGCAGTACTTC	CASSLSWDTYEQYF
TRBV7-6	TRBJ2-1	few	TRBD2	TGTGCCAGCAGCGCTACCGGGACTAGCGGGGGGACAAGGGTAGTGGGTGAGCAGTTCTTC	CASSATGTSGGTRVVGEQFF
TRBV6-1	TRBJ2-7	-	TRBD1	TGTGCCAGCACCAACGGACAGGGATCCTACGAGCAGTACTTC	CASTNGQGSYEQYF
TRBV10-1	TRBJ2-1	once	TRBD2	TGCGCCAGCAACCTAACTAGCGGGATCTACAATGAGCAGTTCTTC	CASNLTSGIYNEQFF
TRBV4-2	TRBJ1-5	-	-	TGTGCCAGCAGCCAAGAATCCGGGAGCAATCAGCCCCAGCATTTT	CASSQESGSNQPQHF
TRBV20-1	TRBJ1-2	-	-	TGCAGTGCTGAAGCAAACTATGGCTACACCTTC	CSAEANYGYTF
TRBV9	TRBJ1-1	once	TRBD1	TGTGCCAGCAGCCCCGAAGGACAGGGCTTTAACACTGAAGCTTTCTTT	CASSPEGQGFNTEAFF
TRBV19	TRBJ1-4	-	-	TGTGCCAGTAGATTATCCGGGTTAGATGAAAAACTGTTTTTT	CASRLSGLDEKLFF
TRBV18	TRBJ1-3	-	-	TGTGCCAGCTCACCACAGGGGCTCTCTGGAAACACCATATATTTT	CASSPQGLSGNTIYF
TRBV6-8	TRBJ1-2	-	TRBD1	TGTGCCAGCAGTTACTACAGACAGGGCGGTTATGGCTACACCTTC	CASSYYRQGGYGYTF
TRBV7-9	TRBJ1-5	-	-	TGTGCCAGCAGCCCCCGTCGGGGGGTTCAGCCCCAGCATTTT	CASSPRRGVQPQHF
TRBV27	TRBJ1-1	-	TRBD1	TGTGCCAGCACCCCTAGCGGGACAGCGAACACTGAAGCTTTCTTT	CASTPSGTANTEAFF
TRBV6-1	TRBJ1-5	-	TRBD1	TGTGCCAGCAGCGCCGAGGGACAGGGGCTTCAGCCCCAGCATTTT	CASSAEGQGLQPQHF